The 7 T cell receptor beta chains listed next were all sequenced from one sample in a study of CDR3 diversity in severe acne. TCRdb passed the PCR reads through MiXCR, listing each CDR3 protein once. The sample holds roughly 100,000 distinct CDR3 sequences, 51% seen once. Sequencing was performed on blood. The receptors derive from a male donor with acne.

This clonotype was counted between two and nine times. With a much larger clone just one base away, this may be a read error. This chain uses TRBV19 with TRBJ1-2; TRBD1 is a possible D gene (5 bases). The CDR3 runs 11 residues. V was clipped by 2 bases and J by 12 bases, with 10 bases between them. The germline V gene encodes CDR1 LNHDA and CDR2 SQIVND (reference sequence). CDR3 amino acids: CASSIRDGHTF. The CDR3 nucleotides read TGTGCCAGTAGTATACGGGACGGCCACACCTTC.

A remark on this clonotype: One end of the junction does not line up with germline, which may come from a read error. The rearrangement uses TRBV24-1 and TRBJ2-2; a possible D gene is TRBD1 (6 bases). Germline-derived CDR1 and CDR2 are KGHDR and SFDVKD. The CDR3 runs to 14 residues. The CDR3 spells CATGDLQGFGELFF. As DNA, the CDR3 is TGTGCCACCGGTGACCTACAGGGATTTGGGGAGCTGTTCTTT.

V gene TRBV20-1 combines with J gene TRBJ1-1; tentative D call: TRBD1 (6 bases). Germline V gene data show CDR1 as DFQATT and CDR2 as SNEGSKA (reference sequence). The CDR3 totals 13 residues. The ends were cut back, 0 bases at V and 11 bases at J, with 16 bases in the middle. This CDR3 is CSARDQGPDRAFF. As DNA, the CDR3 is TGCAGTGCTAGAGATCAAGGCCCCGACAGGGCTTTCTTT.

The chain couples TRBV29-1 to TRBJ2-7, with D perhaps being TRBD1 or TRBD2 (5 bases each). Germline lookup yields CDR1 SQVTM and CDR2 ANQGSEA. V lost 2 bases to trimming and J lost 2 bases, with 7 bases between them. The CDR3 is made up of 12 amino acids. The CDR3 protein is CSVERGPYEQYF. DNA for the CDR3: TGCAGCGTTGAACGGGGCCCCTACGAGCAGTACTTC.

This clonotype was seen a handful of times. The CDR3 here is CASTEEGNTEAFF. CDR3 coding DNA: TGCGCCAGCACTGAAGAGGGGAACACTGAAGCTTTCTTT. The chain employs TRBV10-2 and TRBJ1-1; D gene uncertain. Germline V gives CDR1 WSHSY, CDR2 SAAADI. V lost 7 bases and J lost 1, with 10 bases in between. The CDR3 runs to 13 residues.

In this sample, this clonotype turned up many times. The chain links TRBV24-1 to TRBJ2-1; D remains ambiguous. Germline V gene data show CDR1 as KGHDR and CDR2 as SFDVKD. V was shortened by 5 bases and J by 2 bases, with 3 bases between the two germline ends. The CDR3 has 12 residues. CDR3: CATSGPYNEQFF. CDR3 nucleotides: TGTGCCACCAGTGGCCCCTACAATGAGCAGTTCTTC.

This clonotype turned up a few times. A read error may account for a junction end that differs from germline. This chain joins TRBV20-1 and TRBJ2-7; D could derive from TRBD1 or TRBD2 (5 bases each). This CDR3 region has 19 residues. Germline V gives CDR1 DFQATT, CDR2 SNEGSKA (reference sequence). The CDR3: CSAGSGTLGPFEGPYERYF. CDR3 DNA sequence: TGCAGTGCTGGTTCGGGGACCCTCGGTCCTTTTGAGGGGCCCTACGAGCGGTACTTC.